The rows below give T cell receptor beta chains drawn from one sample of a study of identifying expanded T cells in peripheral blood. Assay: immunoSEQ multiplex PCR; the TCRdb copy retains only in-frame clones and omits some. The sample carries tens of thousands of clones, about 91% recorded once. Specimen: blood. The receptors shown here come from a person aged 18 to 75 in good health. The CDR3 runs from the conserved cysteine through the conserved F or W. D genes are given only for firm matches. Clone size is shown for a subset of rows, as once, few, many or a class of expanded clone.

clone_size | d_call | j_call | v_call | cdr3_nt | cdr3_aa
NA | NA | TRBJ2-5 | TRBV5-1 | TGCGCCAGCATGGCGGGGACTCCTGCCCAAGAGACCCAGTACTTC | CASMAGTPAQETQYF
NA | NA | TRBJ2-3 | TRBV2 | TGTGCCAGCAACTCACTCAGGGATAAAGATACGCAGTATTTT | CASNSLRDKDTQYF
once | NA | TRBJ1-1 | TRBV2 | TGTGCCAGTGACACGCCGACGGAAGCTTTCTTT | CASDTPTEAFF
NA | TRBD1 | TRBJ2-7 | TRBV7-2 | TGTGCCAGCAGCTTACCGAGACAGGGGGCCGCCTACGAGCAGTACTTC | CASSLPRQGAAYEQYF
NA | TRBD1 | TRBJ2-7 | TRBV6-1 | TGTGCCAGCAGTGTCGCTTTTTCTCGGACAGGGGGTTCCGAGCAGTACTTC | CASSVAFSRTGGSEQYF
NA | NA | TRBJ2-1 | TRBV9 | TGTGCCAGCAGCGTAGAGATAGCGAGCAATGAGCAGTTCTTC | CASSVEIASNEQFF
few | NA | TRBJ1-5 | TRBV2 | TGTGCCAGCAGTGACCGGGGGCGTAATCAGCCCCAGCATTTT | CASSDRGRNQPQHF
NA | TRBD1 | TRBJ1-3 | TRBV28 | TGTGCCACTAGGACAGGGGGTATCGACACCATATATTTT | CATRTGGIDTIYF
NA | NA | TRBJ1-1 | TRBV4-1 | TGCGCCAGCAGCCAAGTCCGGTTGAACACTGAAGCTTTCTTT | CASSQVRLNTEAFF
NA | TRBD2 | TRBJ2-1 | TRBV19 | TGTGCCAGTAGCCCCCAGCTAGCGGCCTACAATGAGCAGTTCTTC | CASSPQLAAYNEQFF
NA | NA | TRBJ1-5 | TRBV28 | TGTGCCAGCAGTTCCTACACAAGCAATCAGCCCCAGCATTTT | CASSSYTSNQPQHF
NA | NA | TRBJ1-1 | TRBV7-2 | TGCGCCAGCAGCCTCGGTAGGAACACTGAAGCTTTCTTT | CASSLGRNTEAFF
NA | TRBD1 | TRBJ1-5 | TRBV28 | TGTGCCAGCAGTTCCTCCGGGACAGGGGGCACATTTAATGGTCAGCCCCAGCATTTT | CASSSSGTGGTFNGQPQHF
NA | NA | TRBJ1-2 | TRBV5-4 | TGTGCCAGCAGCTTGGCGGGGGGTAGTGGCTACACCTTC | CASSLAGGSGYTF
NA | TRBD1 | TRBJ1-2 | TRBV14 | TGTGCCAGCAGCCGGGGACAGGGTAGAGGCTACACCTTC | CASSRGQGRGYTF
NA | TRBD2 | TRBJ2-3 | TRBV11-2 | TGTGCCAGCAGATCCGGGACTAGCGATCCCGATACGCAGTATTTT | CASRSGTSDPDTQYF
NA | NA | TRBJ2-4 | TRBV7-9 | TGTGCCAGCAGCTTAGCACGGGAGCGGGCCAAAAACATTCAGTACTTC | CASSLARERAKNIQYF
NA | TRBD2 | TRBJ2-3 | TRBV7-7 | TGTGCTAGCAGCCCTAGCGGGGGGGTAGATACGCAGTATTTT | CASSPSGGVDTQYF
NA | NA | TRBJ2-5 | TRBV11-2 | TGTGCCAGCAGCTTTAGATCTGCAGGAGAGACCCAGTACTTC | CASSFRSAGETQYF
once | TRBD2 | TRBJ2-7 | TRBV4-1 | TGCGCCAGCAGCCAAGCTTGGACTCGGCGGGGGGGCTACGAGCAGTACTTC | CASSQAWTRRGGYEQYF
NA | NA | TRBJ2-3 | TRBV5-1 | TGCGCCAGCAGTCCCTCCCCAGGGATACTCACAGATACGCAGTATTTT | CASSPSPGILTDTQYF
NA | NA | TRBJ1-6 | TRBV21-1 | TGTGCCAGCAGCAAATGGGGGGCACTTAGACCCTATAATTCACCCCTCCACTTT | CASSKWGALRPYNSPLHF
NA | TRBD1 | TRBJ2-2 | TRBV7-3 | TGTGCCAGCAGCGAGACAGGGTTCAAAACCGGGGAGCTGTTTTTT | CASSETGFKTGELFF
NA | NA | TRBJ2-3 | TRBV2 | TGTGCCAGCAACGACCGCACAGATACGCAGTATTTT | CASNDRTDTQYF
NA | NA | TRBJ1-2 | TRBV19 | TGTGCTAGTCGTATGGGCGCTGGCAGCCTGGGCTACACCTTC | CASRMGAGSLGYTF
NA | NA | TRBJ2-1 | TRBV7-8 | TGTGCCAGCAGCTTAAAAAATGAGCAGTTCTTC | CASSLKNEQFF
NA | NA | TRBJ1-2 | TRBV4-3 | TGCGCCAGCAGCCAAGATCGGACATATCAAGGAAGGTATGGCTACACCTTC | CASSQDRTYQGRYGYTF
NA | NA | TRBJ1-1 | TRBV11-2 | TGTGCCAGCAGCTTATGGACCGGGACAATGAACACTGAAGCTTTCTTT | CASSLWTGTMNTEAFF
NA | NA | TRBJ2-3 | TRBV9 | TGTGCCAGCAGCGCGAGAGGTCAGAAAGGAAGCACAGATACGCAGTATTTT | CASSARGQKGSTDTQYF
NA | NA | TRBJ2-7 | TRBV7-2 | TGTGCCAGCAGCTTAGAGATGGGGACCTACGAGCAGTACTTC | CASSLEMGTYEQYF
NA | TRBD1 | TRBJ2-3 | TRBV27 | TGTGCCAGCAGGACAGGGTACACAGATACGCAGTATTTT | CASRTGYTDTQYF
NA | TRBD1 | TRBJ2-2 | TRBV7-8 | TGTGCCAGCAGCCGCGCGACAGGGGGAAACACCGGGGAGCTGTTTTTT | CASSRATGGNTGELFF
NA | NA | TRBJ2-1 | TRBV7-6 | TGTGCCAGCAGCTTAGCGCAATCGGGGGGCGGGATAAATGAGCAGTTCTTC | CASSLAQSGGGINEQFF
NA | NA | TRBJ2-3 | TRBV21-1 | TGTGCCAGCAGCAATTTCAGCACAGATACGCAGTATTTT | CASSNFSTDTQYF
NA | TRBD1 | TRBJ1-1 | TRBV19 | TGTGCCAGTAGTATCACCGGGACAGGGTCCACTGAAGCTTTCTTT | CASSITGTGSTEAFF
once | NA | TRBJ2-1 | TRBV6-5 | TGTGCCAGCAGTTACTCGACACAGTACAATGAGCAGTTCTTC | CASSYSTQYNEQFF
NA | NA | TRBJ2-2 | TRBV7-2 | TGTGCCAGCAGCTTAGATCTAACCGGGGAGCTGTTTTTT | CASSLDLTGELFF
NA | TRBD2 | TRBJ2-3 | TRBV4-1 | TGCGCCAGCAGCCAACGGACTAGCGGGAGTACAGATACGCAGTATTTT | CASSQRTSGSTDTQYF
few | NA | TRBJ2-7 | TRBV28 | TGTGCCAGCAGTTTATTCTACGAGCAGTACTTC | CASSLFYEQYF
NA | NA | TRBJ1-5 | TRBV6-1 | TGTGCCAGCAGTGATCCGGCAGAGAATCAGCCCCAGCATTTT | CASSDPAENQPQHF
NA | NA | TRBJ1-4 | TRBV21-1 | TGTGCCGGAAGCTGCCGGGGGCTTCAACCCTACACAACTAATGAAAAACTGTTTTTT | CAGSCRGLQPYTTNEKLFF
NA | NA | TRBJ2-5 | TRBV9 | TGTGCCAGCAGCGTAGCTGGGGTTTACCAAGAGACCCAGTACTTC | CASSVAGVYQETQYF
few | NA | TRBJ2-5 | TRBV5-1 | TGCGCCAGCAGCCGGGAATTTTCAGAGACCCAGTACTTC | CASSREFSETQYF
few | TRBD1 | TRBJ1-6 | TRBV5-4 | TGTGCCAGCAGCTCTCCGGGACAGAATTCACCCCTCCACTTT | CASSSPGQNSPLHF
NA | NA | TRBJ2-7 | TRBV25-1 | TGTGCCAGCAGTGAATCAGGTTTGGGAGAGCAGTACTTC | CASSESGLGEQYF
NA | TRBD2 | TRBJ2-5 | TRBV4-2 | TGTGCCAGCAGCCAAGACGCTAGCGGGACCCTACGAGAGACCCAGTACTTC | CASSQDASGTLRETQYF
NA | NA | TRBJ2-5 | TRBV7-2 | TGTGCCAGCAGCTTTTTCGGGGGACCCCAAGAGACCCAGTACTTC | CASSFFGGPQETQYF
once | NA | TRBJ1-2 | TRBV7-8 | TGTGCCAGCAGCCCGAGGACAGAGAGCTACACCTTC | CASSPRTESYTF
NA | NA | TRBJ1-5 | TRBV6-1 | TGTGCCAGCAGAGGCAGCCTCAATCAGCCCCAGCATTTT | CASRGSLNQPQHF
NA | TRBD2 | TRBJ2-7 | TRBV19 | TGTGCCAGCGGGGGGACGGGGAACTACGAGCAGTACTTC | CASGGTGNYEQYF
NA | NA | TRBJ1-2 | TRBV5-1 | TGCGCCAGCAGCTTGGTTGGGGAATCGGGGGGCTATGGCTACACCTTC | CASSLVGESGGYGYTF
few | NA | TRBJ2-3 | TRBV5-1 | TGCGCCAGCAGCCAAACTAGTCCCGGCGATACGCAGTATTTT | CASSQTSPGDTQYF
NA | NA | TRBJ2-1 | TRBV19 | TGTGCCAGTAGTACCGGGACCTACAATGAGCAGTTCTTC | CASSTGTYNEQFF
NA | NA | TRBJ2-2 | TRBV5-1 | TGCGCCAGCAGCTTGGTGCTCGGCGCGAACACCGGGGAGCTGTTTTTT | CASSLVLGANTGELFF
NA | NA | TRBJ1-6 | TRBV7-2 | TGTGCCAGCAGCCTCATACATGGGCAGGGTGGGTATAATTCACCCCTCCACTTT | CASSLIHGQGGYNSPLHF
NA | TRBD2 | TRBJ2-1 | TRBV7-8 | TGTGCCAGCAGCTTACTAGGGACTAGCGGGGGCTCCTACAATGAGCAGTTCTTC | CASSLLGTSGGSYNEQFF
few | NA | TRBJ1-1 | TRBV7-9 | TGTGCCAGCAGCTTAGATTGGGCAGGGGAGGCTTTCTTT | CASSLDWAGEAFF